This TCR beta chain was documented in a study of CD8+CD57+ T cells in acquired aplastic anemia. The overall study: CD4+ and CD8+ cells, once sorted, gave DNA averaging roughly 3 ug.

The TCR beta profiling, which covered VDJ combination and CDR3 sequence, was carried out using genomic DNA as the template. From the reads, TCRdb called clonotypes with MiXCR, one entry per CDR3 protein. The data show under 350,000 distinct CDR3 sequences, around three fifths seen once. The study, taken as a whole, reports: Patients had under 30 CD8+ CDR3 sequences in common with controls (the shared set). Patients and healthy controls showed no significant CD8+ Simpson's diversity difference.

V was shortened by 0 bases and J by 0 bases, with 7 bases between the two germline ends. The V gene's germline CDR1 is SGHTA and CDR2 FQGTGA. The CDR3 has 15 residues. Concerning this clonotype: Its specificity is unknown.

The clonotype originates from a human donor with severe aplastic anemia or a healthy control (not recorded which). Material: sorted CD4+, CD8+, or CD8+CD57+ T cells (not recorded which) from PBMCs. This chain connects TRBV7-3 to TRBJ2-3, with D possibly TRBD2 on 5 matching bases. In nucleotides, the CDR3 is TGTGCCAGCAGCTTAACGAGGGCGAGCACAGATACGCAGTATTTT. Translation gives CASSLTRASTDTQYF.